These T cell receptor beta chains were read from a single sample in a study of blood T cell repertoires in COVID-19. Produced via immunoSEQ multiplex PCR; TCRdb's table is partial and in-frame only. The profile shows about 340,000 clones, around four fifths of them singletons. The specimen sequenced was peripheral blood. The receptor set was obtained from a man younger than 40 with active or convalescent COVID-19. Both conserved end residues are part of each CDR3. A D gene is named only where the DNA matches it firmly. Size is stated for part of the rows, as once, few or many counts, or as a class when the clone is expanded.

>once|TRBD1|TRBJ1-2|TRBV5-1
TGCGCCAGCTCCGAGGTGGAGGGGGCAGGCTATGGCTACACCTTC
CASSEVEGAGYGYTF
>once|-|TRBJ2-1|TRBV7-3
TGTGCCAGCAGCCGACACGGGAGTTTGCTCCGGTATGAGCAGTTCTTC
CASSRHGSLLRYEQFF
>-|-|TRBJ1-3|TRBV28
TGTGCCAGCAGTTTAACCCATGAGTTGAGTGGAAACACCATATATTTT
CASSLTHELSGNTIYF
>-|TRBD1|TRBJ1-4|TRBV25-1
TGTGCCAGCAGTGCCCCCGGGACAGGGACGCAAAAACTGTTTTTT
CASSAPGTGTQKLFF
>-|-|TRBJ1-3|TRBV28
TGTGCCAGCAGTGGCGGGGGCGTAAACACCATATATTTT
CASSGGGVNTIYF
>-|TRBD1|TRBJ2-1|TRBV5-8
TGTGCCAGCAGCTTGGGCCCTGGCAGGGGGCGTTGGGAGACCTACAATGAGCAGTTCTTC
CASSLGPGRGRWETYNEQFF
>-|TRBD2|TRBJ2-1|TRBV7-3
TGTGCCAGCAGCCCCCCGGCTAGCGGGGGGGCAGGTGAGCAGTTCTTC
CASSPPASGGAGEQFF
>-|-|TRBJ1-5|TRBV6-7
TGTGCCAGCAGTAATATACAGGTTCTATTCCCCAATCAGCCCCAGCATTTT
CASSNIQVLFPNQPQHF
>-|-|TRBJ2-6|TRBV9
TGTGCCAGCAGCGACAAAACAGGGCACCCTAGCTCTGGGGCCAACGTCCTGACTTTC
CASSDKTGHPSSGANVLTF
>-|-|TRBJ2-7|TRBV27
TGTGCCAGCAGTTTAGGGCAAATCCATCCTACCTACGAGCAGTACTTC
CASSLGQIHPTYEQYF
>-|-|TRBJ2-1|TRBV6-2/TRBV6-3
TGTGCCAGCAGCCTCTCGTGGACATCTGAGCAGTTCTTC
CASSLSWTSEQFF
>-|TRBD2|TRBJ2-1|TRBV19
TGTGCCAGTACCCCACCAGGGAGGCTAGCGGGTATAAATGAGCAGTTCTTC
CASTPPGRLAGINEQFF
>-|-|TRBJ1-5|TRBV7-2
TGTGCCAGCAGCTTAGAGCCGATTGCTAATCAGCCCCAGCATTTT
CASSLEPIANQPQHF
>-|TRBD1|TRBJ1-1|TRBV23-1
TGCGCCACCAGGGGGCGGAACACTGAAGCTTTCTTT
CATRGRNTEAFF
>-|-|TRBJ2-5|TRBV15
TGTGCCACCAGCAGAGGGGGAGTCCGGGAGACCCAGTACTTC
CATSRGGVRETQYF
>-|TRBD1|TRBJ1-5|TRBV19
TGTGCCAGTACCACCGGGACAGGGTTTGGAGGCGGTAGCAATCAGCCCCAGCATTTT
CASTTGTGFGGGSNQPQHF
>-|TRBD1|TRBJ1-2|TRBV12-5
TGTGCTAGTGGCCGCCTACAGGGGGCGGGCGGCTACACCTTC
CASGRLQGAGGYTF
>-|TRBD1|TRBJ1-2|TRBV7-3
TGTGCCAGCAGCAAAACTCGGCAGGGGGATGGCTACACCTTC
CASSKTRQGDGYTF
>few|-|TRBJ2-1|TRBV24-1
TGTGCCACCAGTGATTTGCGGGGGGCAGACAATGAGCAGTTCTTC
CATSDLRGADNEQFF
>-|TRBD2|TRBJ2-3|TRBV7-3
TGTGCCAGCAGCACGACTAGCGGGGAAACAGATACGCAGTATTTT
CASSTTSGETDTQYF
>-|TRBD1|TRBJ1-2|TRBV18
TGTGCCAGCTCCCTCTCCCCCGGGACAGGGAACTATGGCTACACCTTC
CASSLSPGTGNYGYTF
>few|-|TRBJ1-2|TRBV29-1
TGCAGCGTTGAATCTGGACAGTTGAGGGATGGCTACACCTTC
CSVESGQLRDGYTF
>-|TRBD2|TRBJ2-3|TRBV9
TGTGCCAGCAGCGTACAGGGACTAGCGGCCACAGATACGCAGTATTTT
CASSVQGLAATDTQYF
>few|-|TRBJ1-2|TRBV7-2
TGTGCCAGCAGCCAGACATTAGGACACCTACGGAACTATGGCTACACCTTC
CASSQTLGHLRNYGYTF
>-|-|TRBJ1-3|TRBV4-2
TGTGCCAGCAGCCAAGTGGCAGGAGGTGGAAACACCATATATTTT
CASSQVAGGGNTIYF
>-|TRBD2|TRBJ2-5|TRBV6-1
TGTGCCAGCAGTGAAGCCATGACTAGCGGGGGTGAGACCCAGTACTTC
CASSEAMTSGGETQYF
>once|TRBD2|TRBJ2-1|TRBV29-1
TGCAGAGCGGGGGGAGACTACAATGAGCAGTTCTTC
CRAGGDYNEQFF
>-|TRBD2|TRBJ2-2|TRBV11-3
TGTGCCAGCAGCTCCATAGCGGGGGGCGGGAACGGGGAGCTGTTTTTT
CASSSIAGGGNGELFF
>-|TRBD2|TRBJ2-1|TRBV9
TGTGCCAGCAGCCCTCGAGCGGGGGGCCAGAGCTCCTACAATGAGCAGTTCTTC
CASSPRAGGQSSYNEQFF
>-|TRBD2|TRBJ2-3|TRBV5-1
TGCGCCAGCAGCCGATCGGGAGGCCAGGTTACAGATACGCAGTATTTT
CASSRSGGQVTDTQYF
>-|TRBD1|TRBJ1-4|TRBV3-1/TRBV3-2
TGTGCCAGCAGCCAAGCAGGACAGGGGGTTGAAAAACTGTTTTTT
CASSQAGQGVEKLFF
>-|-|TRBJ1-2|TRBV5-4
TGTGCCAGCAGCTCGATACAGGGTTCGTATGGCTACACCTTC
CASSSIQGSYGYTF
>-|TRBD1|TRBJ1-4|TRBV4-2
TGTGCCAGCAGCCAAGATACAGGGGCTAATGAAAAACTGTTTTTT
CASSQDTGANEKLFF
>-|TRBD2|TRBJ2-5|TRBV15
TGTGCCACCAGCAGAGATTACACTAGCGGCACGAGGGAGACCCAGTACTTC
CATSRDYTSGTRETQYF
>-|TRBD1|TRBJ1-1|TRBV30
TGTGCCTGGATTCCAGGGGGAGTGTACACTGAAGCTTTCTTT
CAWIPGGVYTEAFF
>-|-|TRBJ1-2|TRBV21-1
TGTGCCACCCGTCTGGGGCAGGTAAACTATGGCTACACCTTC
CATRLGQVNYGYTF
>-|TRBD2|TRBJ2-3|TRBV7-3
TGTGCCAGCAGTTTGACTAGCGGGGGTGCAGATACGCAGTATTTT
CASSLTSGGADTQYF
>once|TRBD2|TRBJ2-1|TRBV3-1/TRBV3-2
TGTGCCAGCAGCCACCCTAGCGGGAGGGCCTACAATGAGCAGTTCTTC
CASSHPSGRAYNEQFF
>-|-|TRBJ1-1|TRBV11-3
TGTGCCAGCAGCTTAGTCCTAAACACTGAAGCTTTCTTT
CASSLVLNTEAFF
>-|TRBD2|TRBJ2-7|TRBV6-5
TGTGCCAGCAGGGGGGGGAGGGGCTCCTACGAGCAGTACTTC
CASRGGRGSYEQYF